The 21 T cell receptor beta chains presented below share a single source sample, sequenced in a study of lymphopenia after photon versus proton radiotherapy. Generated by immunoSEQ multiplex PCR, the TCRdb table keeps only in-frame clones and is missing some. The sample includes around 30,000 clones, over 75% of them seen just once. Source: peripheral blood, taken from a patient treated with proton-based radiotherapy. The receptors were sampled from a woman between 70 and 85 years old with pancreatic cancer.

This chain joins TRBV7-8 and TRBJ1-4; D is ambiguous. This CDR3 has 14 amino acids. The germline V gene encodes CDR1 SGHVS and CDR2 FQNEAQ. Trimming took 1 base from V and 13 from J, leaving 16 bases between them. The CDR3 sequence is CASSLEYLTEGLFF. In nucleotides, the CDR3 is TGTGCCAGCAGCTTAGAATATCTGACGGAAGGACTGTTTTTT.

The CDR3 protein is CASSVASSGNEQFF. CDR3 bases: TGTGCCAGCAGCGTAGCTTCTAGCGGCAATGAGCAGTTCTTC. The J gene is TRBJ2-1, the V gene TRBV9; 7 bases are shared with TRBD2. V lost 0 bases, J lost 6 bases, and 3 bases stayed unmatched. The germline V gene has CDR1 SGDLS and CDR2 YYNGEE. The CDR3 covers 14 residues.

The V gene is TRBV2, the J gene TRBJ1-3; no clear D gene. CDR1 is SNHLY and CDR2 is FYNNEI in the germline V gene. CDR3 length: 12 amino acids. V gave up 2 bases and J gave up 5 bases, with 4 bases separating them. The CDR3 nucleotides read TGTGCCAGCAGTGAATCCCGAAACACCATATATTTT. As protein: CASSESRNTIYF. The full variable domain, rest sourced from reference TRBV2 and TRBJ1-3, is EPEVTQTPSHQVTQMGQEVILRCVPISNHLYFYWYRQILGQKVEFLVSFYNNEISEKSEIFDDQFSVERPDGSNFTLKIRSTKLEDSAMYFCASSESRNTIYFGEGSWLTVV.

The chain combines TRBV10-3 with TRBJ2-7; possible D gene TRBD1, 6 bases. V lost 8 bases and J lost 3, with 14 bases in between. Germline CDR1 is ENHRY and CDR2 is SYGVKD. CDR3 length equals 13 residues. Written as DNA, the CDR3 is TGTGCCATCCGAGGGCAGGGGATCTACGAGCAGTACTTC. Residues: CAIRGQGIYEQYF.

The chain uses TRBV11-1 and TRBJ2-7, with 8 bases that match TRBD2. CDR3 length: 17 residues. The V segment lost 2 bases and the J segment 1 base; nucleotides outside the gene matches: 10. Germline V gene data show CDR1 as SGHAT and CDR2 as FQDESV (reference sequence). Written as DNA, the CDR3 is TGTGCCAGCAGCTTAACCAACCCGGGAGGGGGATCCTACGAGCAGTACTTC. Translated: CASSLTNPGGGSYEQYF.

Only a few counts were recorded for this clone. The rearrangement joins TRBV11-2 to TRBJ2-3, with 10 bases aligning to TRBD1. V dropped 5 bases and J dropped 5; count of bases not matched to a gene: 10. In germline, CDR1 is SGHAT, CDR2 FQNNGV. The CDR3 loop spans 16 amino acids. CDR3 protein: CASSLTGGARGDTQYF. The DNA for the CDR3 is TGTGCCAGCAGCCTGACAGGGGGCGCACGCGGAGATACGCAGTATTTT.

This clone was counted a single time. This sequence joins TRBV11-3 and TRBJ2-6; the D gene is possibly TRBD1 (6 bases). In germline, CDR1 is SGHNT, CDR2 YENEEA. The CDR3 length is 15 residues. Trimming took off 3 bases at V and 2 bases at J, with 8 bases between the two ends. The CDR3 reads CASSFGGPGANVLTF. CDR3 bases: TGTGCCAGCAGCTTTGGGGGCCCTGGGGCCAACGTCCTGACTTTC.

The chain recombines TRBV13 with TRBJ1-4; D is ambiguous. The CDR3 spans 15 residues. In germline, CDR1 is PRHDT, CDR2 FYEKMQ (reference sequence). V lost 5 bases to trimming and J lost 1 base, with 11 bases between them. As DNA, the CDR3 is TGTGCCAGCAGCAGGCGACCGGGAACTAATGAAAAACTGTTTTTT. Its translation: CASSRRPGTNEKLFF.

J is TRBJ2-1 and V is TRBV5-4; no reliable D call. CDR1 and CDR2 (germline): SGHNT, YYREEE (reference sequence). V was shortened by 3 bases and J by 8 bases, with 15 bases between the two germline ends. The length of the CDR3 is 14 residues. The CDR3 region is CASSSDRAGDEQFF. The CDR3, as DNA: TGTGCCAGCAGCTCGGATCGGGCCGGCGATGAGCAGTTCTTC.

The sample holds one count of this clone. The chain recombines TRBV7-2 with TRBJ2-3; D is ambiguous. CDR1 and CDR2 from the germline V gene are SGHTA and FQGNSA. The CDR3 spans 13 residues. Trimming left V 5 bases short and J 5 bases short, with 11 bases between. The DNA of the CDR3 is TGTGCCAGCAGCCCAAGCCTGAGAGATACGCAGTATTTT. It is translated as CASSPSLRDTQYF.

This chain joins TRBV7-8 and TRBJ1-2; 7 bases line up with TRBD1. This CDR3 has 11 residues. Germline trimming cut 5 bases from V and 8 bases from J; bases unmatched to any gene: 2. Germline CDR1 and CDR2: SGHVS and FQNEAQ. CDR3 region: CASSATGGYTF. CDR3 nucleotide sequence: TGTGCCAGCAGCGCGACAGGGGGCTACACCTTC.

V usage is TRBV4-3 and J usage is TRBJ2-5; D is uncertain. The CDR3 runs to 13 residues. The V gene's germline CDR1 is LGHNA and CDR2 YSLEER. V dropped 0 bases and J dropped 5 bases, with 7 bases sitting between them. The CDR3 spells CASSQDVAETQYF. The CDR3 DNA reads as TGCGCCAGCAGCCAAGATGTGGCTGAGACCCAGTACTTC.

By proportion, this clone is medium-sized. The chain recombines TRBV6-6 with TRBJ1-2, with 7 nucleotides matching TRBD1. Germline CDR1 reads MNHNY; CDR2 reads SVGAGI (reference sequence). The CDR3 has 14 residues. After removal of 6 bases from V and 2 bases from J, the junction contained 6 bases not matched to a gene. The CDR3 region is CASRRGQRNYGYTF. The CDR3 DNA reads as TGTGCCAGCAGGCGGGGACAGAGAAACTATGGCTACACCTTC.

This clone is judged medium-sized. This sequence joins TRBV5-6 and TRBJ1-2; D possibly corresponds to TRBD1 (6 bases). Germline V lookup: CDR1 SGHDT, CDR2 YYEEEE. The length of the CDR3 is 16 residues. Trimming cost V 4 bases and J 5 bases, with 21 bases left between them. The CDR3 bases are TGTGCCAGCAGCGACCTGAGGGGCAGGGGCGGGTATGGCTACACCTTC. Translation: CASSDLRGRGGYGYTF.

The chain recombines TRBV7-2 with TRBJ1-3; no reliable D call. CDR3 length: 15 amino acids. CDR1 and CDR2 from the germline V gene are SGHTA and FQGNSA. Between the trimmed V and J ends, which lost 5 bases and 4 bases, there was a span of 15 bases. The DNA of the CDR3 is TGTGCCAGCAGCCCAAGGTGGAAAGGGGGAAACACCATATATTTT. It is translated as CASSPRWKGGNTIYF.

This sequence joins TRBV28 and TRBJ2-1; possible D gene TRBD1, 6 bases. Germline CDR1 and CDR2: MDHEN and SYDVKM. There are 15 residues in the CDR3. The V gene lost 6 bases and the J gene lost 6 bases, with 18 bases spanning the gap. The CDR3 bases are TGTGCCAGCAGAACCGGGCAGGGGAGCGTCAATGAGCAGTTCTTC. This codes for CASRTGQGSVNEQFF.

V and J are TRBV19 and TRBJ1-2; D call uncertain. CDR1 and CDR2 (germline): LNHDA, SQIVND (reference sequence). V lost 10 bases to trimming and J lost 5 bases, with 11 bases between them. This CDR3 contains 11 residues. CDR3 sequence reads: CATTDLYGYTF. The CDR3 nucleotides read TGTGCCACCACGGACCTTTATGGCTACACCTTC.

The chain links TRBV7-8 to TRBJ1-4; D unresolved. The CDR3 covers 16 residues. Germline loops: CDR1 SGHVS, CDR2 FQNEAQ. With 5 bases removed from V and 4 bases from J, the gap between germline ends came to 17 bases. CDR3 sequence reads: CASSPIRLGSNEKLFF. The DNA of the CDR3 is TGTGCCAGCAGCCCCATTAGGCTGGGCAGTAATGAAAAACTGTTTTTT.

A remark on this clone: The sample holds other DNA sequences that translate to the same CDR3. This chain joins TRBV27 and TRBJ2-3; D gene ambiguous. Germline assignment: CDR1 MNHEY and CDR2 SMNVEV (reference sequence). The CDR3 has 14 amino acids. Trimming took off 4 bases at V and 2 bases at J, with 10 bases between the two ends. The CDR3 DNA reads TGTGCCAGCAGTTATGGACGCAACACAGATACGCAGTATTTT. Translated: CASSYGRNTDTQYF.

The chain combines TRBV19 with TRBJ2-7; 12 bases align to TRBD2. The length of the CDR3 is 16 residues. Germline V CDR1 and CDR2: LNHDA, SQIVND (reference sequence). V was pared by 0 bases and J by 9 bases, with 9 bases of the junction left unmatched. The CDR3, as DNA: TGTGCCAGTAGTATAGAATGGACTAGCGGGGCGAGCGGGCAGTACTTC. Translating gives CASSIEWTSGASGQYF.

This chain joins TRBV27 and TRBJ1-1; 7 nucleotides line up with TRBD1. Looked up from germline, CDR1 is MNHEY and CDR2 is SMNVEV (reference sequence). The CDR3 covers 17 residues. V was clipped by 6 bases and J by 3 bases; unmatched bases: 16. Here the CDR3 reads CASSRGGYRGQDTEAFF. The CDR3 DNA follows: TGTGCCAGCAGCCGTGGGGGGTACAGGGGTCAAGACACTGAAGCTTTCTTT.